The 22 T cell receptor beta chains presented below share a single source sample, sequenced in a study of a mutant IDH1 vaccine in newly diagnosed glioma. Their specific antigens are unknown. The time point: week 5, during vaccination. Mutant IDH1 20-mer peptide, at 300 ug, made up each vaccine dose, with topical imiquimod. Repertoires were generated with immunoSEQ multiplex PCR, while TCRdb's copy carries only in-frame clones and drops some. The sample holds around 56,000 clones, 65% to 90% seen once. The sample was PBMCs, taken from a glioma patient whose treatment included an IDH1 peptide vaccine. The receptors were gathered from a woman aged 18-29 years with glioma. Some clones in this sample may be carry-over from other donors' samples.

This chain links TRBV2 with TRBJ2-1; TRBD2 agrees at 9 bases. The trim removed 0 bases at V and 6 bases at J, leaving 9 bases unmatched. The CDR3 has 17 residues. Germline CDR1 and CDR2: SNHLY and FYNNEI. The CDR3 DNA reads TGTGCCAGCAGTGAAGCGCTTCGGCTAGCGGGGAGCAATGAGCAGTTCTTC. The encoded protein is CASSEALRLAGSNEQFF.

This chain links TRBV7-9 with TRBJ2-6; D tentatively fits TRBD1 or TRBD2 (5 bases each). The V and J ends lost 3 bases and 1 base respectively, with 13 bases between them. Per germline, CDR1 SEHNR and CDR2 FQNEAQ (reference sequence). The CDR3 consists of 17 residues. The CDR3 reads CASSLGVLGSGANVLTF. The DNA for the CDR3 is TGTGCCAGCAGCTTGGGGGTTTTGGGATCTGGGGCCAACGTCCTGACTTTC.

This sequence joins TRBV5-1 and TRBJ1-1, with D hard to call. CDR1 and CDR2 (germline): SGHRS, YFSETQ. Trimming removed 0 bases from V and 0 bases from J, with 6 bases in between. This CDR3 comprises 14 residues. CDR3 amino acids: CASSLVSLNTEAFF. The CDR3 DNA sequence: TGCGCCAGCAGCTTGGTTTCTTTGAACACTGAAGCTTTCTTT.

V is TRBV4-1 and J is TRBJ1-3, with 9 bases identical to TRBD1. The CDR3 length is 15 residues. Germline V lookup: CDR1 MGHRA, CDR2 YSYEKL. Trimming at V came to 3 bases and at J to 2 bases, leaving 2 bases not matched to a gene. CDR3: CASSQDRGTGNTIYF. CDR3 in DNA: TGCGCCAGCAGCCAGGACAGGGGAACTGGAAACACCATATATTTT.

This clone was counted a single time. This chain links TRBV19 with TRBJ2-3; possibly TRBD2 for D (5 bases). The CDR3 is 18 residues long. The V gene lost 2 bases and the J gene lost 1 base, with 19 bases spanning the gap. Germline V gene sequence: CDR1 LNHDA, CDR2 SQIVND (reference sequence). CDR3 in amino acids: CASSISMDLGPRTDTQYF. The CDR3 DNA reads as TGTGCCAGTAGTATAAGCATGGACTTAGGGCCACGCACAGATACGCAGTATTTT.

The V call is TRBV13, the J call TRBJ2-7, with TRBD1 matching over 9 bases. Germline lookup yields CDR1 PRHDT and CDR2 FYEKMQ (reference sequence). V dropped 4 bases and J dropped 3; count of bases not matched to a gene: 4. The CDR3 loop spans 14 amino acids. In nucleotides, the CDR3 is TGTGCCAGCAGCTCTCGGACAGGGGACTACGAGCAGTACTTC. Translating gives CASSSRTGDYEQYF.

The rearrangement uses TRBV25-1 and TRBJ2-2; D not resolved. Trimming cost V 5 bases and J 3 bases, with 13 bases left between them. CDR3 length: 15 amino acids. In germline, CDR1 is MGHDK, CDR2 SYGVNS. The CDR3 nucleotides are TGTGCCAGCAGTCTAGGTCTTTGGGACACCGGGGAGCTGTTTTTT. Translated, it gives CASSLGLWDTGELFF. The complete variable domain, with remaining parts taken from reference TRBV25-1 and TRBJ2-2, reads EADIYQTPRYLVIGTGKKITLECSQTMGHDKMYWYQQDPGMELHLIHYSYGVNSTEKGDLSSESTVSRIRTEHFPLTLESARPSHTSQYLCASSLGLWDTGELFFGEGSRLTVL.

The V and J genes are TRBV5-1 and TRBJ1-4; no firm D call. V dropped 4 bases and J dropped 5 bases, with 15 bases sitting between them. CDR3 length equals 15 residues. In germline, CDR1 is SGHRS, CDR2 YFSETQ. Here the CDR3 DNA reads TGCGCCAGCAGCCCCCGTGGGGTAGGGAATGAAAAACTGTTTTTT. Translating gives CASSPRGVGNEKLFF.

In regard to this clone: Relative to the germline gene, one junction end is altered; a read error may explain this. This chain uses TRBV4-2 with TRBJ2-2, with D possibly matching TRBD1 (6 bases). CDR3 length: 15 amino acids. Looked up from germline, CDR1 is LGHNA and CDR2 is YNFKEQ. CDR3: CASSQVRGNTRELFF. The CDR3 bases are TGTGCCAGCAGCCAAGTGAGGGGGAACACCAGGGAGCTGTTTTTT.

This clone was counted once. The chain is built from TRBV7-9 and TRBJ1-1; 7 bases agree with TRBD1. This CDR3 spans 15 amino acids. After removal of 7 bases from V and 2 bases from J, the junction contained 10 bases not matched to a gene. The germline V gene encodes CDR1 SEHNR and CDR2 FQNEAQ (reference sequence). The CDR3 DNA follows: TGTGCCAGCACCCAAGGGAAGGGGGCAAACACTGAAGCTTTCTTT. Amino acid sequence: CASTQGKGANTEAFF.

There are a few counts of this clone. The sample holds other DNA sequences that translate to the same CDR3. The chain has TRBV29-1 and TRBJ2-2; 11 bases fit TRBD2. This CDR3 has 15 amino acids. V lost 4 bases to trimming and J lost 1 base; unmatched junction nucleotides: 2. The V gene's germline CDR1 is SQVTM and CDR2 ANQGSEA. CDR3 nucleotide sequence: TGCAGCGTTGCAGGGACTAGCGGGAACACCGGGGAGCTGTTTTTT. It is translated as CSVAGTSGNTGELFF.

The CDR3, as DNA: TGTGCCAGCAGGAAGACAGGCGCGGGAGGGGGCTACACCTTC. Its translation: CASRKTGAGGGYTF. V is TRBV28 and J is TRBJ1-2, with D perhaps TRBD1 (6 bases). Germline-derived CDR1 and CDR2 are MDHEN and SYDVKM. Trimming left V 6 bases short and J 8 bases short, with 19 bases between. The CDR3 covers 14 residues.

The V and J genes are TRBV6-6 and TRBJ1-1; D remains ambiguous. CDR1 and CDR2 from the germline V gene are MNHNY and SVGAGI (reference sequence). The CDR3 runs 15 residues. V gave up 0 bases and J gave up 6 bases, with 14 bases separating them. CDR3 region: CASSYSGRSPAEAFF. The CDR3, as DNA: TGTGCCAGCAGTTACTCTGGCAGATCACCCGCTGAAGCTTTCTTT.

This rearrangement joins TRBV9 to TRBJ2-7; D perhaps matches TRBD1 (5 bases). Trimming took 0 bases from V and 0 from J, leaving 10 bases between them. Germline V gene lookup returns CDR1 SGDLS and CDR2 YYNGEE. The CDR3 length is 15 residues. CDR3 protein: CASSVGDSPSYEQYF. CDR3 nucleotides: TGTGCCAGCAGCGTAGGAGACAGCCCCTCCTACGAGCAGTACTTC.

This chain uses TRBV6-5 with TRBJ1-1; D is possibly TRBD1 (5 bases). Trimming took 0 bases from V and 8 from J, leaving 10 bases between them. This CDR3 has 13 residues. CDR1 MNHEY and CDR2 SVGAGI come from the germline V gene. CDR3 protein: CASSYSGAREAFF. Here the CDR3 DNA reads TGTGCCAGCAGTTACTCAGGGGCGCGGGAAGCTTTCTTT.

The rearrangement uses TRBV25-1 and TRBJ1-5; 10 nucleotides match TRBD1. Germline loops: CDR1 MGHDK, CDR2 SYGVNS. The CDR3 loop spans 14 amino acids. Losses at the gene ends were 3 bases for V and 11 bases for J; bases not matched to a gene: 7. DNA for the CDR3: TGTGCCAGCAGTGACGGGACAGGGGATTGGACCCAGCATTTT. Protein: CASSDGTGDWTQHF.

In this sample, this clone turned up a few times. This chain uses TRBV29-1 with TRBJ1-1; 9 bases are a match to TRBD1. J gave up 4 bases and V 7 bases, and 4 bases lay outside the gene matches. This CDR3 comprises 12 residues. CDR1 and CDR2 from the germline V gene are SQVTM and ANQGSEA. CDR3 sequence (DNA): TGCAGCGCGGACAGGGGTGGCACTGAAGCTTTCTTT. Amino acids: CSADRGGTEAFF.

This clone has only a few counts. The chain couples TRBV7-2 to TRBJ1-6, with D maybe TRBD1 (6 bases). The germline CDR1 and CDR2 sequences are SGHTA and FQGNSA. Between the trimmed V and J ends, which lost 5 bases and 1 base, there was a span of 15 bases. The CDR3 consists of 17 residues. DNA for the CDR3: TGTGCCAGCAGCAAACGGACAGTCGCTTCCTATAATTCACCCCTCCACTTT. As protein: CASSKRTVASYNSPLHF. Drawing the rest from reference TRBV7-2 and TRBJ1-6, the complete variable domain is GAGVSQSPSNKVTEKGKDVELRCDPISGHTALYWYRQSLGQGLEFLIYFQGNSAPDKSGLPSDRFSAERTGGSVSTLTIQRTQQEDSAVYLCASSKRTVASYNSPLHFGNGTRLTVT.

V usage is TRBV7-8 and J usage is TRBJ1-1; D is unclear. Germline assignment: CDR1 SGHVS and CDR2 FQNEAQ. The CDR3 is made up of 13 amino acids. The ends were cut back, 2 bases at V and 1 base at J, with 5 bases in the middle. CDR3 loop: CASSLRGNTEAFF. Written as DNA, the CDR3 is TGTGCCAGCAGCTTACGGGGGAACACTGAAGCTTTCTTT. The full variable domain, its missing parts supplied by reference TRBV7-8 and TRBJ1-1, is GAGVSQSPRYKVAKRGQDVALRCDPISGHVSLFWYQQALGQGPEFLTYFQNEAQLDKSGLPSDRFFAERPEGSVSTLKIQRTQQEDSAVYLCASSLRGNTEAFFGQGTRLTVV.

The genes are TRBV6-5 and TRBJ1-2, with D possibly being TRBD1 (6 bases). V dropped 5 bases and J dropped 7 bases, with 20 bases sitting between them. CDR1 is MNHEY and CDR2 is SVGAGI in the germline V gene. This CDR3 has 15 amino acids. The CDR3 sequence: CASSPSGGDLSGYTF. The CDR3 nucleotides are TGTGCCAGCAGTCCCTCCGGGGGCGATCTCTCTGGCTACACCTTC.

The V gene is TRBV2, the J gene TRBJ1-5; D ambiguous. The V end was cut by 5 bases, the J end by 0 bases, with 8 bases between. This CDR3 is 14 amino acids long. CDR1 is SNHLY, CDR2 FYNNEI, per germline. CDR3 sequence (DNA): TGTGCCAGCAGTCTTACAGATAGCAATCAGCCCCAGCATTTT. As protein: CASSLTDSNQPQHF.

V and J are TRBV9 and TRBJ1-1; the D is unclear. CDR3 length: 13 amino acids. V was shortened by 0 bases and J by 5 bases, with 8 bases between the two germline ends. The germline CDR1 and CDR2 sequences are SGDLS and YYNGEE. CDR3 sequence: CASSVEPRTEAFF. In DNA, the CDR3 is TGTGCCAGCAGCGTAGAGCCACGAACTGAAGCTTTCTTT. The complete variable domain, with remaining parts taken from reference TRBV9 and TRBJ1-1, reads DSGVTQTPKHLITATGQRVTLRCSPRSGDLSVYWYQQSLDQGLQFLIQYYNGEERAKGNILERFSAQQFPDLHSELNLSSLELGDSALYFCASSVEPRTEAFFGQGTRLTVV.